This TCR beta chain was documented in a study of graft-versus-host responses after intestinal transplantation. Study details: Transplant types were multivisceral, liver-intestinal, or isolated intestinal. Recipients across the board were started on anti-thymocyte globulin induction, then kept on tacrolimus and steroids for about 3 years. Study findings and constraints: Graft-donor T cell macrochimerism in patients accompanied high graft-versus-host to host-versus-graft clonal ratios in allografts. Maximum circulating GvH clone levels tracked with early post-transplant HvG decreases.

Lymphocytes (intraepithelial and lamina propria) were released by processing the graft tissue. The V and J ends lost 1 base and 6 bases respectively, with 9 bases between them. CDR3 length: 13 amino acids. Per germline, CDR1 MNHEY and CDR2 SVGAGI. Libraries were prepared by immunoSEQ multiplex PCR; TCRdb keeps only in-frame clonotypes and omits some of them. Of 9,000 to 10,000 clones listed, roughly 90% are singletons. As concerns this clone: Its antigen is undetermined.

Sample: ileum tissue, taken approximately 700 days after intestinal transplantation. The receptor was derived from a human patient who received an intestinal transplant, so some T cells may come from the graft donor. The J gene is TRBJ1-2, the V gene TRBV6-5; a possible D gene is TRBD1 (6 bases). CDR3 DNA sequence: TGTGCCAGCAGTTACTGGAACAGGGATGGCTACACCTTC. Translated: CASSYWNRDGYTF.